This TCR beta chain is from a study of T-cell reconstitution after alpha-beta-depleted transplantation in children. V lost 1 base and J 1 base, leaving 14 bases between the germline ends. Germline CDR1 and CDR2: SEHNR and FQNEAQ (reference sequence). The CDR3 has 16 residues. During its preparation, the TCRbeta library received unique molecular identifiers. From the PCR reads, TCRdb called clonotypes with MiXCR, one entry per CDR3 protein. This repertoire shows about 690,000 distinct CDR3 sequences, approximately 16% found once; its top ten account for 0.9% to 1.2%. This chain connects TRBV7-9 to TRBJ2-7; D is possibly TRBD1 (6 bases). The receptor was derived from a human donor who donated a stem cell graft to a child with acute myeloid leukemia. Material: PBMCs from the stem cell graft donor, obtained from the stem cell graft. The CDR3: CASSLESQGQSYEQYF. The CDR3 DNA is TGTGCCAGCAGCTTAGAATCCCAGGGACAATCCTACGAGCAGTACTTC. Full variable domain (outside the CDR3, taken from reference TRBV7-9 and TRBJ2-7): DTGVSQNPRHKITKRGQNVTFRCDPISEHNRLYWYRQTLGQGPEFLTYFQNEAQLEKSRLLSDRFSAERPKGSFSTLEIQRTEQGDSAMYLCASSLESQGQSYEQYFGPGTRLTVT.